The clone carrying this T cell receptor (beta chain) was seen only once. A junction end diverges from the germline sequence, so it may reflect a read error. From around 0.4 ug of RNA, a library with molecular barcoded alpha/delta and beta/gamma adaptors was made. TCRdb re-called the reads with MiXCR, one entry per CDR3 protein. The repertoire holds approximately 50,000 distinct CDR3 sequences, with roughly 20% as singletons. This sample is drawn from a study of read filtering for tumor transcriptome and immune sequencing. The sequence derives from a donor aged 40 or older with multiple myeloma. Source material: a population of CD138-negative cells sorted from bone marrow.

CDR3 protein: CASSLSRNTEASF. CDR3 nucleotides: TGTGCCAGCAGCTTATCCAGGAACACTGAAGCCTCCTTT. The chain couples TRBV7-2 to TRBJ1-1; D gene unclear. CDR3 length equals 13 residues. Germline CDR1 reads SGHTA; CDR2 reads FQGNSA. Using reference TRBV7-2 and TRBJ1-1 for the parts outside the CDR3, the full variable domain is GAGVSQSPSNKVTEKGKDVELRCDPISGHTALYWYRQSLGQGLEFLIYFQGNSAPDKSGLPSDRFSAERTGGSVSTLTIQRTQQEDSAVYLCASSLSRNTEASFGQGTRLTVV.